This TCR beta chain was recorded in a study of T cell responses to AZD1222 COVID-19 vaccine (dated by TCRdb to the early 2020s). Background for the entire study: TCR sequencing covered over 230 trial participants: approximately 200 given two doses of AZD1222 and 26 given two doses of MenACWY control vaccine. Enrollment into the trials was organized by age into subgroups of 18-55, 56-69 and 70-plus years, and those subgroups contained around 150, 28 and 57 TCR-sequenced participants, respectively. Paper-wide results and their limitations: Participants were mostly white British, with more females than males. The authors suggested clonal diversity may have been underestimated. In the small 56-69-year group, the increase in depth fell short of significance, most likely because of low power. Because no day 14 peak-response samples were available, repertoires were characterized only after the peak T cell response. Conclusions about previously exposed vaccinees are limited, since just a handful of AZD1222 recipients were seropositive for SARS-CoV-2 at baseline. Nearly half of unique spike-specific TCRs reportedly recognized epitopes outside regions mutated in the B.1.351 and B.1.1.7 variants. The whole spike protein was spanned by vaccine-associated CD4 TCRs, and dominant responses were seen in regions 160-218 and 743-854. Spike-specific TCR breadth and depth rose significantly after two AZD1222 doses compared with day 0 and with MenACWY recipients.

The CDR3 regions of human TCRbeta chains were analyzed by immunosequencing. In the authors' own workflow: TCRs in the repertoires were matched against a reference library of SARS-CoV-2-specific TCRs that had been generated with the MIRA antigen-specificity platform. Breadth was defined as the fraction of unique TCRs that were SARS-CoV-2-associated, and depth was defined as the fraction of total T cells that were SARS-CoV-2-associated. Using the MIRA data, each spike-specific TCR was mapped to the spike region that the TCR reacts to and placed in a CD4 or CD8 class. Log10-transformed breadth and depth values were compared by one-way ANOVA with Sidak's multiple comparisons tests. Here the immuneACCESS table is served through TCRdb, limited to in-frame sequences with V and J called. Missing clones are a known gap in these copies; in checked studies unresolved V genes cover under half, and the rest lacks a known reason. V, J and clone size were drawn from that table, and D and trimming were deduced from the DNA. This sample is represented by about 170,000 clones; around nine tenths of them were singletons. 0.85% to 1.1% of the sample goes to the ten largest clones.

CDR1 is given as MNHEY and CDR2 as SVGAGI, both from the germline V gene. V was cut back by 5 bases and J by 2 bases, leaving a gap of 13 bases between them. The CDR3 runs 14 amino acids, cysteine and phenylalanine included. Here the CDR3 DNA is all that survives: 42 bases in frame from base 1. This sample's time point label indicates: about 28 days (+/-7) after the second vaccine dose. AZD1222 recipients with second doses at about 4 weeks or about 12 weeks were pooled, because spike-specific TCR depth and breadth did not differ between schedules. The vaccinee samples were drawn from two UK trials, COV001 and COV002, one of which was a single-blind randomized controlled phase 2/3 trial testing AZD1222 (ChAdOx1 nCoV-19) in healthy adults. Trial participant PBMC samples were collected at day 0 and day 28 after the second dose for TCRbeta chain sequencing. In regard to this clone: No cognate antigen has been identified for it. Base qualities were left out, and no much larger clone turns up one base away.

The sequence links TRBV6-5 to TRBJ2-7, and possibly TRBD1, on 7 matching bases. The sequence was collected from an adult who received the AZD1222 COVID-19 vaccine. Sequenced material: peripheral blood, taken 28 days after the second AZD1222 dose. The DNA sequence is as follows: TGTGCCAGCAGTCCAGGGGGGATAGCCTACGAGCAGTACTTC. Translated, this is CASSPGGIAYEQYF.